Listed below are T cell receptor beta chains from one sample, sequenced in a study of T cell responses to AZD1222 COVID-19 vaccine. The table came from immunoSEQ multiplex PCR; TCRdb's copy has only in-frame clones and leaves some out. The profile covers about 180,000 clones, with roughly 92% appearing a single time and about 3% taken by the ten largest. The material sequenced was peripheral blood, taken on day 0 of AZD1222 vaccination. All receptors derive from an adult in good health. Both conserved end residues are part of each CDR3. D genes are given only for firm matches. Clone size is not always given. Where it is, it says once, few, many or a class for expanded clones.

d_call: NA; v_call: TRBV19; j_call: TRBJ1-2; clone_size: NA; cdr3_nt: TGTGCCAGTGAAGACAGGTACTATGGCTACACCTTC; cdr3_aa: CASEDRYYGYTF
d_call: TRBD1; v_call: TRBV7-9; j_call: TRBJ2-2; clone_size: NA; cdr3_nt: TGTGCCCTTACAGGGGGCAAGGACACCGGGGAGCTGTTTTTT; cdr3_aa: CALTGGKDTGELFF
d_call: NA; v_call: TRBV11-2; j_call: TRBJ2-2; clone_size: NA; cdr3_nt: TGTGCCAGCAGCCAGGCCCAGGGTGCGAACACCGGGGAGCTGTTTTTT; cdr3_aa: CASSQAQGANTGELFF
d_call: NA; v_call: TRBV6-4; j_call: TRBJ2-2; clone_size: once; cdr3_nt: TGTGCCAGCAGTGACTCTGGAGGTCCGGGGGAGCTGTTTTTT; cdr3_aa: CASSDSGGPGELFF
d_call: NA; v_call: TRBV4-1; j_call: TRBJ2-4; clone_size: NA; cdr3_nt: TGCGCCAGCAGCCAAGATGGGGCAGGGATGGTCAAAAACATTCAGTACTTC; cdr3_aa: CASSQDGAGMVKNIQYF
d_call: NA; v_call: TRBV19; j_call: TRBJ1-5; clone_size: NA; cdr3_nt: TGTGCCAGTAGTATGGTGGGGGATCAGCCCCAGCATTTT; cdr3_aa: CASSMVGDQPQHF
d_call: NA; v_call: TRBV21-1; j_call: TRBJ1-1; clone_size: NA; cdr3_nt: TGTGCCAGCAAGGGTAACGGGGGGCTTGCTGAAGCTTTCTTT; cdr3_aa: CASKGNGGLAEAFF
d_call: NA; v_call: TRBV30; j_call: TRBJ2-5; clone_size: NA; cdr3_nt: TGTGCCTGGAGCCTAGCCGGGTTTGGCGAGACCCAGTACTTC; cdr3_aa: CAWSLAGFGETQYF
d_call: TRBD1; v_call: TRBV5-1; j_call: TRBJ1-3; clone_size: NA; cdr3_nt: TGCGCCAGCAGCCAGACAGGGCCCTCCTCTGGAAACACCATATATTTT; cdr3_aa: CASSQTGPSSGNTIYF
d_call: TRBD2; v_call: TRBV10-2; j_call: TRBJ2-7; clone_size: NA; cdr3_nt: TGCGCCAGCAGTGGGGGACTAGCGGAAGGGTACGAGCAGTACTTC; cdr3_aa: CASSGGLAEGYEQYF
d_call: TRBD2; v_call: TRBV3-1/TRBV3-2; j_call: TRBJ2-1; clone_size: NA; cdr3_nt: TGTGCCAGCAGCCAAGATCCGGCGGGAGGATACAATGAGCAGTTCTTC; cdr3_aa: CASSQDPAGGYNEQFF
d_call: NA; v_call: TRBV28; j_call: TRBJ1-1; clone_size: NA; cdr3_nt: TGTGCCAGCAGTCTCAATCCAGATCGGCAGGCGAACACTGAAGCTTTCTTT; cdr3_aa: CASSLNPDRQANTEAFF
d_call: TRBD2; v_call: TRBV9; j_call: TRBJ2-3; clone_size: NA; cdr3_nt: TGTGCCAGCAGCGTAGGAGCTAGCGGGAGCGGGGCAGATACGCAGTATTTT; cdr3_aa: CASSVGASGSGADTQYF
d_call: TRBD1; v_call: TRBV7-2; j_call: TRBJ2-7; clone_size: NA; cdr3_nt: TGTGCCAGCAGCCTCCGGGACAGGGGGTCCGAGCAGTACTTC; cdr3_aa: CASSLRDRGSEQYF
d_call: TRBD2; v_call: TRBV3-1/TRBV3-2; j_call: TRBJ2-3; clone_size: once; cdr3_nt: TGTGCCAGCAGCCAGACTAGCGGAGGAAACACAGATACGCAGTATTTT; cdr3_aa: CASSQTSGGNTDTQYF
d_call: NA; v_call: TRBV15; j_call: TRBJ2-1; clone_size: NA; cdr3_nt: TGTGCCACCAGGCGGGACAGCTCCTACAATGAGCAGTTCTTC; cdr3_aa: CATRRDSSYNEQFF
d_call: TRBD2; v_call: TRBV24-1; j_call: TRBJ2-1; clone_size: NA; cdr3_nt: TGTGCCACTAGCACTAGCGGGATTGGTGAGCAGTTCTTC; cdr3_aa: CATSTSGIGEQFF
d_call: NA; v_call: TRBV28; j_call: TRBJ1-1; clone_size: NA; cdr3_nt: TGTGCCACCCTTTCAGGGCAAGGAACTGAAGCTTTCTTT; cdr3_aa: CATLSGQGTEAFF
d_call: TRBD1; v_call: TRBV18; j_call: TRBJ1-2; clone_size: NA; cdr3_nt: TGTGCCAGCTCACCACTACAGGGGTCTCCAGACTATGGCTACACCTTC; cdr3_aa: CASSPLQGSPDYGYTF
d_call: NA; v_call: TRBV7-8; j_call: TRBJ1-2; clone_size: once; cdr3_nt: TGTGCCAGCAGGCCGGGGGGGACGGACTATGGCTACACCTTC; cdr3_aa: CASRPGGTDYGYTF
d_call: NA; v_call: TRBV27; j_call: TRBJ2-7; clone_size: NA; cdr3_nt: TGTGCCAGCAGTGTCGGCTCTTCTGAGCAGTACTTC; cdr3_aa: CASSVGSSEQYF
d_call: NA; v_call: TRBV28; j_call: TRBJ2-7; clone_size: few; cdr3_nt: TGTGCCAGCAGTTCCCGTGGGGGAGGCCCCCGGTACGAGCAGTACTTC; cdr3_aa: CASSSRGGGPRYEQYF
d_call: NA; v_call: TRBV15; j_call: TRBJ1-5; clone_size: once; cdr3_nt: TGTGCCACCCGCCCGGGGAGCAATCAGCCCCAGCATTTT; cdr3_aa: CATRPGSNQPQHF
d_call: NA; v_call: TRBV6-1; j_call: TRBJ2-1; clone_size: NA; cdr3_nt: TGTGCCAGCAGTGAACGACAATCCGGAGGGAATGAGCAGTTCTTC; cdr3_aa: CASSERQSGGNEQFF
d_call: TRBD2; v_call: TRBV2; j_call: TRBJ2-1; clone_size: once; cdr3_nt: TGTGCCAGCAGTGAAGGACGTCTAGCGGCGAATGAGCAGTTCTTC; cdr3_aa: CASSEGRLAANEQFF
d_call: TRBD1; v_call: TRBV24-1; j_call: TRBJ2-3; clone_size: NA; cdr3_nt: TGTGCCACCAGTGAGGGACAGTTGTTTGTTAGGGATACGCAGTATTTT; cdr3_aa: CATSEGQLFVRDTQYF
d_call: NA; v_call: TRBV18; j_call: TRBJ1-2; clone_size: once; cdr3_nt: TGTGCCAGCTCTCGATCCGATCCGCGTGACTATGGCTACACCTTC; cdr3_aa: CASSRSDPRDYGYTF
d_call: NA; v_call: TRBV10-3; j_call: TRBJ1-1; clone_size: NA; cdr3_nt: TGTGCCACGCAAAACGGGGTTGCTGAAGCTTTCTTT; cdr3_aa: CATQNGVAEAFF
d_call: TRBD1; v_call: TRBV11-2; j_call: TRBJ2-3; clone_size: NA; cdr3_nt: TGTGCCAGCAGCTTAGGAAGGCCACCGGGACAGCCGATCACAGATACGCAGTATTTT; cdr3_aa: CASSLGRPPGQPITDTQYF
d_call: NA; v_call: TRBV30; j_call: TRBJ2-3; clone_size: NA; cdr3_nt: TGTGCCTGGAGTGTAACCATACTGGGCACAGATACGCAGTATTTT; cdr3_aa: CAWSVTILGTDTQYF
d_call: TRBD1; v_call: TRBV4-1; j_call: TRBJ2-1; clone_size: NA; cdr3_nt: TGCGCCAGCAGCCTCCCGGGACAGGGGTTCCATGAGCAGTTCTTC; cdr3_aa: CASSLPGQGFHEQFF
d_call: TRBD2; v_call: TRBV7-9; j_call: TRBJ2-2; clone_size: NA; cdr3_nt: TGTGCCAGCAGCCCTATAGTAGTAGCGGGAAACACCGGGGAGCTGTTTTTT; cdr3_aa: CASSPIVVAGNTGELFF
d_call: NA; v_call: TRBV2; j_call: TRBJ1-1; clone_size: NA; cdr3_nt: TGTGCCAGCAGTGGAGGGGCACCCTGGGAGCCTAGGGACACTGAAGCTTTCTTT; cdr3_aa: CASSGGAPWEPRDTEAFF
d_call: TRBD2; v_call: TRBV7-8; j_call: TRBJ2-7; clone_size: NA; cdr3_nt: TGTGCCAGCAGCGTTAGCGGGAGCTTCGCCTACGAGCAGTACTTC; cdr3_aa: CASSVSGSFAYEQYF
d_call: NA; v_call: TRBV5-1; j_call: TRBJ1-6; clone_size: NA; cdr3_nt: TGCGCCAGCAGCTTGGGCCCTCCCAACCGGGGTAGCTCCTATAATTCACCCCTCCACTTT; cdr3_aa: CASSLGPPNRGSSYNSPLHF
d_call: NA; v_call: TRBV18; j_call: TRBJ1-5; clone_size: NA; cdr3_nt: TGTGCCAGCTCACCATATCCTCAGCCCCAGCATTTT; cdr3_aa: CASSPYPQPQHF
d_call: NA; v_call: TRBV19; j_call: TRBJ2-7; clone_size: once; cdr3_nt: TGTGCCAGTAGTACACAGATCGGGAACGAGCAGTACTTC; cdr3_aa: CASSTQIGNEQYF
d_call: NA; v_call: TRBV10-3; j_call: TRBJ2-2; clone_size: NA; cdr3_nt: TGTGCCGCCTCCGGGTCCCTGATAGGCACCGGGGAGCTGTTTTTT; cdr3_aa: CAASGSLIGTGELFF
d_call: TRBD2; v_call: TRBV30; j_call: TRBJ2-1; clone_size: once; cdr3_nt: TGTGCCTGGAGTGTAAAACTAGCGGGAGTGAATGAGCAGTTCTTC; cdr3_aa: CAWSVKLAGVNEQFF
d_call: NA; v_call: TRBV27; j_call: TRBJ2-3; clone_size: NA; cdr3_nt: TGTGCCAGCAGTTTATCCTTTTGGGAGAGGACAGATACGCAGTATTTT; cdr3_aa: CASSLSFWERTDTQYF
d_call: TRBD2; v_call: TRBV7-9; j_call: TRBJ2-2; clone_size: NA; cdr3_nt: TGTGCCAGCGAGGGAGCGGGAGGCCCCACCGGGGAGCTGTTTTTT; cdr3_aa: CASEGAGGPTGELFF
d_call: NA; v_call: TRBV7-9; j_call: TRBJ1-1; clone_size: NA; cdr3_nt: TGTGCCAGCAGCAACCGGGGCGATATCGGGGAAGCTTTCTTT; cdr3_aa: CASSNRGDIGEAFF
d_call: TRBD1; v_call: TRBV19; j_call: TRBJ1-4; clone_size: NA; cdr3_nt: TGTGCCAGTAGTCTACAGGGGGCTAGGGATGAAAAACTGTTTTTT; cdr3_aa: CASSLQGARDEKLFF
d_call: NA; v_call: TRBV11-2; j_call: TRBJ2-5; clone_size: NA; cdr3_nt: TGTGCCAGCAGCTTACTAGTGAAAGAGACCCAGTACTTC; cdr3_aa: CASSLLVKETQYF
d_call: TRBD1; v_call: TRBV2; j_call: TRBJ1-2; clone_size: NA; cdr3_nt: TGTGCCAGCAGCCTGGGACAGGGGAGCTATGGCTACACCTTC; cdr3_aa: CASSLGQGSYGYTF
d_call: NA; v_call: TRBV18; j_call: TRBJ1-2; clone_size: once; cdr3_nt: TGTGCCAGCTCTATGGACAGCTGGGACTATGGCTACACCTTC; cdr3_aa: CASSMDSWDYGYTF
d_call: TRBD1; v_call: TRBV2; j_call: TRBJ1-1; clone_size: once; cdr3_nt: TGTGCCAGCAGATCTCAAGACAGGGGCACTGAAGCTTTCTTT; cdr3_aa: CASRSQDRGTEAFF
d_call: TRBD1; v_call: TRBV29-1; j_call: TRBJ2-5; clone_size: NA; cdr3_nt: TGCAGCGTTACAGGGGGAGAGACCCAGTACTTC; cdr3_aa: CSVTGGETQYF
d_call: TRBD2; v_call: TRBV5-1; j_call: TRBJ2-5; clone_size: NA; cdr3_nt: TGCGCCAGCAGCTTACTAGCGGAGGGAGAGACCCAGTACTTC; cdr3_aa: CASSLLAEGETQYF
d_call: NA; v_call: TRBV30; j_call: TRBJ2-1; clone_size: NA; cdr3_nt: TGTGCCTGGAGTAGGCTGGGGCTAGAGGACAATGAGCAGTTCTTC; cdr3_aa: CAWSRLGLEDNEQFF
d_call: NA; v_call: TRBV6-1; j_call: TRBJ1-5; clone_size: NA; cdr3_nt: TGTGCCAGCAGTGATCCTAAGTGGCAGCCCCAGCATTTT; cdr3_aa: CASSDPKWQPQHF
d_call: NA; v_call: TRBV6-2/TRBV6-3; j_call: TRBJ1-6; clone_size: NA; cdr3_nt: TGTGCCAGCAGTAATCCTAAGTCACCCCTCCACTTT; cdr3_aa: CASSNPKSPLHF
d_call: TRBD1; v_call: TRBV4-1; j_call: TRBJ2-1; clone_size: once; cdr3_nt: TGCGCCAGCAGCTCTCCCGGGACAGGGGGCAATGAGCAGTTCTTC; cdr3_aa: CASSSPGTGGNEQFF